This T cell receptor (beta chain) was retrieved from a study of blood T cell repertoires in COVID-19. As for the study in general: Acute and convalescent COVID-19 samples came from the United States, Italy and Spain.

Authors' data handling: From reference gene primer amplification, estimates of nucleated cell counts were derived. TCRdb keeps only in-frame clones here, not all; method: immunoSEQ multiplex PCR. The V and J calls and clone size were taken over from that table, and D and trimming were inferred from the DNA. This table has about 390,000 clones, around nine tenths appearing once. Deletions cut 6 bases from V and 0 bases from J, with 9 bases between. The CDR3 is made up of 14 amino acids. Germline assignment: CDR1 KGHSH and CDR2 LQKENI. Clinical histories supplied by participants themselves formed the basis of cohort assignment. Cohort 3 donors were reported recovered after two negative PCRs, clearance, or symptom resolution.

The chain is built from TRBV18 and TRBJ1-3; D uncertain. Input material: PBMCs or T cells enriched from blood (not recorded which). This TCR derives from a woman in her forties or fifties who had recovered from COVID-19. The CDR3: CASSPWSSGNTIYF. CDR3 bases: TGTGCCAGCTCCCCTTGGAGCTCTGGAAACACCATATATTTT.